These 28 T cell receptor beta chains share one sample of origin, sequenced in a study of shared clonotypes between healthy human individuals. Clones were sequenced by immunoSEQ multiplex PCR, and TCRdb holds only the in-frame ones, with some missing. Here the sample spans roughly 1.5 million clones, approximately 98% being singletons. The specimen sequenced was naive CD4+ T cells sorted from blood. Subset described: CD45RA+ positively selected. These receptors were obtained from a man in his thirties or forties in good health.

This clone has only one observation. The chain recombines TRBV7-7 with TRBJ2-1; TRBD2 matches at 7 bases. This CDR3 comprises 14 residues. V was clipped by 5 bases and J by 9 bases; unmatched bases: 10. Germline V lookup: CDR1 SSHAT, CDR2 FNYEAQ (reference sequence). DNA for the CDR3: TGTGCCAGCAGCATAACCAGCGGGATTGGTGAGCAGTTCTTC. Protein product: CASSITSGIGEQFF.

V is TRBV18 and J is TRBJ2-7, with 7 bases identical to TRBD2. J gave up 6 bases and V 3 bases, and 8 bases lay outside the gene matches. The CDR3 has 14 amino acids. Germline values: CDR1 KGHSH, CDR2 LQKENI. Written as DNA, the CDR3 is TGTGCCAGCTCACCTCGCGGGACTATCATCGAGCAGTACTTC. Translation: CASSPRGTIIEQYF.

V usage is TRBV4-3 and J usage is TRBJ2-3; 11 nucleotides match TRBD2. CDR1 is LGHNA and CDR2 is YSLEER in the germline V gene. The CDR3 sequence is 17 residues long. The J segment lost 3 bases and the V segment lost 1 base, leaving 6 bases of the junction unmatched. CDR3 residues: CASSQGTSGSSTDTQYF. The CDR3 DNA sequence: TGCGCCAGCAGCCAAGGAACTAGCGGGAGTTCGACAGATACGCAGTATTTT.

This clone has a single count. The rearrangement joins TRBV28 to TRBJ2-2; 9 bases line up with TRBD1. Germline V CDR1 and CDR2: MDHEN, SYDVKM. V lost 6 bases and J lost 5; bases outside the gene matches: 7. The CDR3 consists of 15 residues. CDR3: CASSRGQGRTGELFF. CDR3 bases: TGTGCCAGCAGCAGGGGACAGGGACGGACCGGGGAGCTGTTTTTT.

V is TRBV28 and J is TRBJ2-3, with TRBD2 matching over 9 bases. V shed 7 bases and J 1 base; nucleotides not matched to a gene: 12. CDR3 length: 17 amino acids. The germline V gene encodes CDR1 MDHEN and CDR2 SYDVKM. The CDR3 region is CASTLAGMGKGTDTQYF. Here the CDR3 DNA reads TGTGCCAGCACCCTAGCGGGAATGGGGAAAGGCACAGATACGCAGTATTTT.

CDR3 residues: CASSLQLVGNYGYTF. DNA for the CDR3: TGTGCCAGCAGCTTGCAATTGGTTGGCAACTATGGCTACACCTTC. The chain carries TRBV5-5 and TRBJ1-2; D gene unclear. The ends were cut back, 1 base at V and 2 bases at J, with 12 bases in the middle. Looked up from germline, CDR1 is SGHKS and CDR2 is YYEKEE (reference sequence). CDR3 length: 15 amino acids.

The CDR3 reads CASSLGSTSGGIGFYEQYF. CDR3 in DNA: TGTGCCAGCAGCTTGGGATCGACTAGCGGGGGCATTGGATTCTACGAGCAGTACTTC. The chain has TRBV5-4 and TRBJ2-7; 12 bases match TRBD2. Germline V gene lookup returns CDR1 SGHNT and CDR2 YYREEE (reference sequence). J lost 3 bases, V lost 0 bases, and 13 bases had no gene match. This CDR3 spans 19 amino acids.

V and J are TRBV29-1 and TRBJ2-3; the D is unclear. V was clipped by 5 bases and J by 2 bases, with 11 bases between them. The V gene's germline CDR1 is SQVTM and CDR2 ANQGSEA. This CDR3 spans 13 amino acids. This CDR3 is CSVRRLYTDTQYF. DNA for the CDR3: TGCAGCGTTAGACGTCTTTACACAGATACGCAGTATTTT.

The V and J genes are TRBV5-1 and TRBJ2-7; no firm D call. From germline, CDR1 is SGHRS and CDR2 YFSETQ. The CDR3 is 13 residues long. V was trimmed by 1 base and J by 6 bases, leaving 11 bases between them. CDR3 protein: CASSLPGVVEQYF. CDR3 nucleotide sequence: TGCGCCAGCAGCTTGCCGGGTGTTGTCGAGCAGTACTTC.

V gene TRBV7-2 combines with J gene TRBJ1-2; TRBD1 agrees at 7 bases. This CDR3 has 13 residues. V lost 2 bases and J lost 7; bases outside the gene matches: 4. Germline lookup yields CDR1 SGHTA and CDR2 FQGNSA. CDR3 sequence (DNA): TGTGCCAGCAGCTTAAGGGGACAGACTGGCTACACCTTC. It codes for CASSLRGQTGYTF.

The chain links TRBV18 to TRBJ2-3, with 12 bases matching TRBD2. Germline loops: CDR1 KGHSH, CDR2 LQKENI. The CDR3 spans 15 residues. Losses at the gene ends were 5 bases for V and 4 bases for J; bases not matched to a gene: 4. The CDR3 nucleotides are TGTGCCAGCTCAGAACTAGCGGGAGGCGCAGATACGCAGTATTTT. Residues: CASSELAGGADTQYF.

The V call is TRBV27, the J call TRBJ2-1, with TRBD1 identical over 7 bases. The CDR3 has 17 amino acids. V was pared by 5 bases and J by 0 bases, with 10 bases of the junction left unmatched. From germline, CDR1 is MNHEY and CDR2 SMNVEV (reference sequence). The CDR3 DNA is TGTGCCAGCAGTGCTCGACAGGGCTACCACTCCTACAATGAGCAGTTCTTC. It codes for CASSARQGYHSYNEQFF.

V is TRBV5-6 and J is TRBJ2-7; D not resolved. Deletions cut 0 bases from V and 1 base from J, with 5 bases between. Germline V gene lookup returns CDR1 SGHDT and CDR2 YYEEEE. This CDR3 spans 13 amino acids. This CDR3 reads CASSLGISYEQYF. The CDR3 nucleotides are TGTGCCAGCAGCTTGGGTATATCCTACGAGCAGTACTTC.

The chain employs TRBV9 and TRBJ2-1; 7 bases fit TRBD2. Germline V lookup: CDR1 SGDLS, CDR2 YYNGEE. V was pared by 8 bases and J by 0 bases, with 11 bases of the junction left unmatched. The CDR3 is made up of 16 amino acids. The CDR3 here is CASGRVTTRSYNEQFF. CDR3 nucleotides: TGTGCCAGTGGGAGGGTAACAACCCGCTCCTACAATGAGCAGTTCTTC. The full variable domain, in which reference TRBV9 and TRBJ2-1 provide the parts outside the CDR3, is DSGVTQTPKHLITATGQRVTLRCSPRSGDLSVYWYQQSLDQGLQFLIQYYNGEERAKGNILERFSAQQFPDLHSELNLSSLELGDSALYFCASGRVTTRSYNEQFFGPGTRLTVL.

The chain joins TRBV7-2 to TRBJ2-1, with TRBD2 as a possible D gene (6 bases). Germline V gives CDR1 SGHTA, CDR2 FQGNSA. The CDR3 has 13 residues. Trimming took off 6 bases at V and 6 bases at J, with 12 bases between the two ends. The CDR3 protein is CASRRDLGNEQFF. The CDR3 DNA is TGTGCCAGCAGACGGGACTTGGGCAATGAGCAGTTCTTC. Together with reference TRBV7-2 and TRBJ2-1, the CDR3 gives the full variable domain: GAGVSQSPSNKVTEKGKDVELRCDPISGHTALYWYRQSLGQGLEFLIYFQGNSAPDKSGLPSDRFSAERTGGSVSTLTIQRTQQEDSAVYLCASRRDLGNEQFFGPGTRLTVL.

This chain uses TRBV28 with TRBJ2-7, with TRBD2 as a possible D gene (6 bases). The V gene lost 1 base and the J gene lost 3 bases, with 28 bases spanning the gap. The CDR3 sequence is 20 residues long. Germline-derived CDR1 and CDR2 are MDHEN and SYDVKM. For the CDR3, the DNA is TGTGCCAGCAGTTTATCAAACCGGGACTTGGCGTCTATATTTGTCTACGAGCAGTACTTC. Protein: CASSLSNRDLASIFVYEQYF.

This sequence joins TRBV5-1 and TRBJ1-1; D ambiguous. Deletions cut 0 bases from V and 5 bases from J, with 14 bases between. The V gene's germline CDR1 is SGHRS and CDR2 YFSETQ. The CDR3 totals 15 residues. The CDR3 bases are TGCGCCAGCAGCTTGGAATCCTTCCGCGGGACTGAAGCTTTCTTT. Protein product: CASSLESFRGTEAFF.

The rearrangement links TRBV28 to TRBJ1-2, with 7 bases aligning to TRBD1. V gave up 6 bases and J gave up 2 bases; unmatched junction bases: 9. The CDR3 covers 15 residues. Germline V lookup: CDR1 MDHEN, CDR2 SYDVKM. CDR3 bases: TGTGCCAGCAGCCGTACAGGGGTTCTCAACTATGGCTACACCTTC. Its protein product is CASSRTGVLNYGYTF.

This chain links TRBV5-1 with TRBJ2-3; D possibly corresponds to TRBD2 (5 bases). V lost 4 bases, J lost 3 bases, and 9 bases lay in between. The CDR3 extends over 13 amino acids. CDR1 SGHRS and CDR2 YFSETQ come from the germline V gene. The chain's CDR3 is CASSGRRTDTQYF. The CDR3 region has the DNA TGCGCCAGCAGCGGACGGAGGACAGATACGCAGTATTTT.

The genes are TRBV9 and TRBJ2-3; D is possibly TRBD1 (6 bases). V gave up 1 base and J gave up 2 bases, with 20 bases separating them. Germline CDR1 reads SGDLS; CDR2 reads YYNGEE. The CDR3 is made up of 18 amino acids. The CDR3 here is CASSVTGGGPTNTDTQYF. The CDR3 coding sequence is TGTGCCAGCAGCGTAACGGGTGGGGGCCCTACCAACACAGATACGCAGTATTTT. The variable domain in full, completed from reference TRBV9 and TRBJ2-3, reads DSGVTQTPKHLITATGQRVTLRCSPRSGDLSVYWYQQSLDQGLQFLIQYYNGEERAKGNILERFSAQQFPDLHSELNLSSLELGDSALYFCASSVTGGGPTNTDTQYFGPGTRLTVL.

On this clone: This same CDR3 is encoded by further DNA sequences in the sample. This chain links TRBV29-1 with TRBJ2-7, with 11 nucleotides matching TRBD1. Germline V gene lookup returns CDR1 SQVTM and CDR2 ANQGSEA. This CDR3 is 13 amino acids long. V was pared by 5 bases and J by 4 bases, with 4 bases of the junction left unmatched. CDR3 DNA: TGCAGCGTTACCGGGACAGGGGGATACGAGCAGTACTTC. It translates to CSVTGTGGYEQYF.

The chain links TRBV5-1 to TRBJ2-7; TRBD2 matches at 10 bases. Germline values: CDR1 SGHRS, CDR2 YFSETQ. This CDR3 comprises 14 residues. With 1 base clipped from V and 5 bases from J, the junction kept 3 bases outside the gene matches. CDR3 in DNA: TGCGCCAGCAGCTTGACTAGCGGGAACCACGAGCAGTACTTC. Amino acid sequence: CASSLTSGNHEQYF.

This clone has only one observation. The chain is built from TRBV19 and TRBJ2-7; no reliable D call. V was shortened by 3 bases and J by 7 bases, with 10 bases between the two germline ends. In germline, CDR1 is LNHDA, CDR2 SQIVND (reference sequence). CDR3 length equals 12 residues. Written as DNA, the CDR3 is TGTGCCAGTAGTATCTCCGACCGGGAGCAGTACTTC. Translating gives CASSISDREQYF.

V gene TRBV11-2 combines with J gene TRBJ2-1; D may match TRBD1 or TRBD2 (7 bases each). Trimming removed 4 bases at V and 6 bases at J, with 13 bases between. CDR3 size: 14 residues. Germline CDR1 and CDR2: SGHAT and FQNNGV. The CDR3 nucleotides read TGTGCCAGCAGCTCGGGGGGACAGTTCAATGAGCAGTTCTTC. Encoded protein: CASSSGGQFNEQFF.

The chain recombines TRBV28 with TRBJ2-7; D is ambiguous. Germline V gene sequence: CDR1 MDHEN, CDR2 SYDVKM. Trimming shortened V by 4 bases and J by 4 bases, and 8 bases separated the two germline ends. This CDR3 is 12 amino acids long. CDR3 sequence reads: CASSSRAYEQYF. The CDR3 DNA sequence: TGTGCCAGCAGTTCGAGAGCATACGAGCAGTACTTC.

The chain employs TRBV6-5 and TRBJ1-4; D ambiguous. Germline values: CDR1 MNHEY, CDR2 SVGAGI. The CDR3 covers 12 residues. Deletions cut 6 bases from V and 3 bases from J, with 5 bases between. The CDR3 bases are TGTGCCAGCAGGGGAGCTAATGAAAAACTGTTTTTT. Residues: CASRGANEKLFF.

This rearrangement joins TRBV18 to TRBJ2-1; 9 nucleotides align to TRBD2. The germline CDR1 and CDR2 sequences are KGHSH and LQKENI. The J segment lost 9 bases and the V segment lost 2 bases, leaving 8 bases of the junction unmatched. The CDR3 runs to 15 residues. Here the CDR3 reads CASSPVAGAPGEQFF. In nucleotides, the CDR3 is TGTGCCAGCTCACCAGTAGCGGGGGCCCCCGGTGAGCAGTTCTTC.

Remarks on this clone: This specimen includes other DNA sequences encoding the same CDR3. The CDR3 coding sequence is TGTGCCAGCTCACCAGGGTTTGGCAATCAGCCCCAGCATTTT. Translated: CASSPGFGNQPQHF. V and J are TRBV18 and TRBJ1-5; D gene uncertain. This CDR3 contains 14 residues. Trimming removed 2 bases at V and 2 bases at J, with 7 bases between. Germline CDR1 KGHSH, CDR2 LQKENI.